This T cell receptor (beta chain) was identified in a study of cytomegalovirus exposure and HLA in healthy donors (dated by TCRdb to the late 2010s). In terms of the full investigation: An earlier analysis of several hundred of the donors reported around 280 Gb of sequence data and about 120 million unique TCR beta sequences obtained from some 200 million T cells. An early release that covered around 590 HLA-typed donors contained around 300 gigabases of sequencing data and 65 million to 100 million unique TCR sequences. The genetic ancestry cluster associated with self-reported Caucasian donors included 70% to 85% of the roughly 400 genotyped donors. The study was designed to test whether signatures of past pathogen exposure could be identified by cataloging public T cell receptors. The study profiled the T cell repertoires of around 700 subjects by immunosequencing and related them to cytomegalovirus serostatus. A separate validation cohort of roughly 130 different subjects was used in addition to the approximately 670-subject first cohort. High-throughput TCR immunosequencing, statistical association of individual TCRs with disease status, and machine learning were combined to predict cytomegalovirus infection status. A later analysis re-examined previously published TCR beta repertoires from roughly 650 donors and added high-resolution HLA genotyping to investigate patterns of TCR occurrence. Rather than drawing on any new phenotypic data, the later analysis identified candidate immune exposures from TCR beta sequences and the way those sequences occurred across donors. An earlier analysis of 587 of the donors used high-throughput TCR beta sequencing to judge whether each TCR beta V gene segment behaved as functional or pseudogenic. Donor age, sex, ethnicity and CMV serostatus were compiled alongside the repertoire data. A later genetic analysis used genome-wide SNP genotypes for about three fifths of the roughly 700 donors, treating that subset as a discovery cohort. Every repertoire in the discovery cohort had been generated on one and the same sequencing platform. HLA typing included class I and class II loci at four-digit resolution. The number of typed donors differed by locus: about 620-630 for A, B, C, DRB1 and DQB1; approximately 520 for DQA1; some 590 for DPA1; and approximately 450 for DPB1. A handful of DR-DQ haplotypes were treated as single units for association and clustering because of strong linkage in the cohort. On average, around 230,000 unique TCR beta nucleotide sequences were sequenced per donor among fewer than 500 genotyped donors of the cohort, with roughly 20% of those sequences being non-productive. What the research found in general, with its limitations: Most CMV-associated TCR beta chains appeared to be HLA-restricted in a later analysis, and the HLA associations seemed to be driven largely by CMV exposure. According to a later analysis, TCR association rates differed among HLA loci, with DRB1 alleles showing the most associated TCRs and HLA-C alleles showing the fewest. The only immune exposure information available for the cohort was CMV serostatus. Most TCR sequences were seen in very few donors, while some public TCRs were found in many individuals. In a later genetic analysis, a missense DCLRE1C variant was associated with V-gene and J-gene trimming of TCR beta chains, and the association was replicated in an independent cohort. When HLA alleles, especially DR and DQ, strongly co-occurred, attributing TCR associations to individual alleles was difficult. Roughly uniform sequencing depth across donors was assumed in presence/absence analyses, although this assumption may not hold. The study gave a list of about 170 TCR beta chains associated with cytomegalovirus. The classifier was reported to diagnose cytomegalovirus status with high specificity and sensitivity in both the original and validation cohorts. In a later analysis, HLA-associated TCR beta chains showed more clonal expansion and lower generation probabilities than non-associated chains that were equally common. Because HLA typing was missing for some donors at each locus, association tests included only the typed subset. Roughly 15 rarely observed V segments, including chromosome 9 orphons, were excluded from the earlier analysis of several hundred of the donors because counts were too low. Correlated functional status among segregating V segments might be attributable to linkage disequilibrium, but an unknown experimental factor could not be ruled out. In an earlier analysis of around 600 of the donors, most TCR beta V segments appeared in productive rearrangements about 87% or about 30% of the time, broadly matching IMGT annotations. A further reported finding was that TCR beta sequences accurately predicted the HLA-A and HLA-B alleles for most subjects in the first cohort. According to the authors, the approach could potentially be generalized to other disease states and immunological phenotypes. In a later analysis, around 15,000 TCR beta sequences were associated with specific HLA alleles at a false discovery rate of 0.05. In vitro tests confirmed that a few of the cytomegalovirus-associated TCR beta chains recognize cytomegalovirus antigens. Several of the top co-occurrence clusters appeared to be linked to parvovirus B19, influenza, CMV and Epstein-Barr virus, according to a later analysis. The 87-base-pair reads could not distinguish some IMGT-functional V segments, including TRBV6-2 and TRBV6-3, so those segments were excluded. The sequencing pipeline was judged likely to have produced a cluster of highly shared sequence variants as a technical artifact. Only TCR beta chains were sequenced in this cohort, and the absence of alpha or paired-chain data limited detectable features. According to a later genetic analysis, donors in an Asian-associated ancestry cluster had fewer N-insertions in productive TCRs than the approximately 700-donor mean.

The cohort comprised 670 or so healthy bone marrow donors. All cohort members were sampled while nominally healthy, although unrecorded immune exposures were likely present. The donor was CMV seropositive and belonged to the group of some 290 seropositive cohort members. Every donor gave a peripheral blood sample, and the peripheral blood mononuclear cells from that sample were used for TCR beta sequencing. Genomic DNA extraction from the blood cell samples was performed with the Qiagen DNeasy Blood Extraction Kit. For CDR1 and CDR2, the germline V gene lists MGHDK and SYGVNS. From cysteine to phenylalanine, the CDR3 is 13 amino acids long. Only CDR3 DNA remains: 39 bases, in frame from the first base. V is reduced by 6 bases and J by 10 bases, leaving a spacing of 18 bases between them. Note on this clone: The target of this receptor is not known. Base qualities were left out, and no much larger clone turns up one base away.

The method was the immunoSEQ multiplex PCR assay. The multiplex PCR relied on a mix of 60 forward primers for TCR Vbeta segments and 13 reverse primers for TCR Jbeta segments. A multiplex PCR assay on genomic DNA amplified the CDR3 region of rearranged TCR beta genes. The Illumina HiSeq System was used to sequence the amplified TCR beta libraries as 87-base-pair reads. The published analysis was carried out like this. A later analysis counted about 80 million unique TCR beta chains across the 666 repertoires, and 9.5 million to 11 million of these chains were shared by at least two donors. Raw reads were error-corrected and collapsed into unique sequences with a nearest-neighbor algorithm that merged closely related sequences to remove PCR and sequencing errors. Alignment of CDR3 sequences to IMGT reference sequences was used to assign V, D and J gene segments. For a sequence to be retained, a match of at least six nucleotides to both a V gene segment and a J gene segment was required. Rearrangements were classified as productive when the CDR3 lacked stop codons and remained in frame with V and J, and all other rearrangements were classified as non-productive. CDR3 was defined by IMGT convention, running from the second conserved V-encoded cysteine to the conserved J-encoded phenylalanine. Sequences without an unambiguous match to a single V gene segment were excluded from the earlier analysis of almost 600 of the donors. An earlier analysis of a few hundred of the donors called V segments functional above 56.7% productive rearrangements and segregating when the between-donor standard deviation exceeded 5%. A statistical classification framework was built to diagnose cytomegalovirus status from the catalog of TCR beta chain sequences. In a later analysis, TCR nucleotide sequences were compared against IMGT/GENE-DB human TR gene sequences so that V and J genes could be assigned. A later analysis assigned CDR3 sequences and most-parsimonious VDJ recombination scenarios with the TCRdist pipeline. In a later analysis, every TCR beta chain was defined by the combination of its CDR3 amino acid sequence and its V-gene family, and reads without a unique V-gene family were dropped. To address suspected cross-contamination and a sequencing artifact, a later analysis removed over 500 highly shared, low-generation-probability nucleotide sequences. In a later analysis, a clonal expansion index was calculated for each public chain from normalized within-repertoire ranks of inferred template counts. A later analysis computed generation probabilities with a VDJ recombination model fitted to out-of-frame rearrangements, and checked the results against IGoR. Hypergeometric tests were used in a later analysis to score TCR-TCR, TCR-HLA and TCR-CMV co-occurrence, with a repertoire-size bias correction applied to the TCR pairs. A later analysis estimated false discovery rates by permuting HLA or CMV assignments 20 times. In a later analysis, co-occurring TCRs were grouped using DBSCAN, with TCRdist sequence similarity added in when clustering inside HLA-allele-positive subsets. Repertoires with fewer than 30,000 or more than 120,000 public chains were left out of co-occurrence clustering, as were about five repertoires with anomalous nucleotide sharing. TCRdb's version of the immuneACCESS table is confined to in-frame rearrangements and falls short of the full clone set. An unresolved V gene accounts for under half of the shortfall where checked; the remainder is of unknown origin. That table is the source of V, J and clone size, and D and trimming were worked out from the DNA. In this sample the table shows some 160,000 clones, 81% of which occur a single time. The ten largest account for 1% to 1.5% of the sample.

This TCR was recovered from a man aged 45-60 years in good health and CMV-seropositive. The sequenced sample consisted of PBMCs. Recombination linked TRBV25-1 to TRBJ1-2; a confident D gene designation cannot be given. This receptor carries the CDR3 CASSSGRRIDYTF. The nucleotide sequence reads TGTGCCAGCAGCAGCGGACGCCGGATCGACTACACCTTC.